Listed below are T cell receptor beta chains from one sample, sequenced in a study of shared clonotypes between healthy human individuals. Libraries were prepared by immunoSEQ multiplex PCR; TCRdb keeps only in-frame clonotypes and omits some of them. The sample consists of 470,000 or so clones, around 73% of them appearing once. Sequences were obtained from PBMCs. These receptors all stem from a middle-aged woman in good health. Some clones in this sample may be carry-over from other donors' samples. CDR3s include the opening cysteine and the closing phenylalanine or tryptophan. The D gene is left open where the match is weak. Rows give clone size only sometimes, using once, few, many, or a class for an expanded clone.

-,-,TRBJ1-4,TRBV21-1,CASSGQGYGVVENEKLFF,TGTGCCAGCAGCGGGCAGGGTTATGGGGTGGTCGAAAATGAAAAACTGTTTTTT
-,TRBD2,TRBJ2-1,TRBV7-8,CASSHGLAGAEEQFF,TGTGCCAGCAGCCACGGACTAGCGGGAGCTGAAGAGCAGTTCTTC
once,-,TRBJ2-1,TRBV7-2,CASSLDRPREQFF,TGTGCCAGCAGCTTAGACAGACCGCGAGAGCAGTTCTTC
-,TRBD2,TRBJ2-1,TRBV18,CASSPPSGRFGNEQFF,TGTGCCAGCTCACCACCTAGCGGGAGGTTTGGCAATGAGCAGTTCTTC
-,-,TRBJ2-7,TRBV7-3,CASSLGPTSYEQYF,TGTGCCAGCAGCTTGGGACCTACGTCCTACGAGCAGTACTTC
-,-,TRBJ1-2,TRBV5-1,CASAPRSGNGYTF,TGCGCCAGCGCGCCCCGGTCCGGCAATGGCTACACCTTC
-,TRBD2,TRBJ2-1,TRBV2,CASRDIAGKGYNEQFF,TGTGCCAGCAGAGATATAGCGGGAAAGGGCTACAATGAGCAGTTCTTC
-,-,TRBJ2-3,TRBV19,CASTEGPRTDTQYF,TGTGCCAGTACGGAGGGGCCCCGCACAGATACGCAGTATTTT
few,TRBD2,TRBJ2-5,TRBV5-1,CASSLASGKETQYF,TGCGCCAGCAGCTTGGCTAGCGGGAAAGAGACCCAGTACTTC
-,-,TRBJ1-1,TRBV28,CASSTPGLAEAFF,TGTGCCAGCAGTACCCCCGGACTGGCTGAAGCTTTCTTT
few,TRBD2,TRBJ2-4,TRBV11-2,CASSLAYLLAENNIQYF,TGTGCCAGCAGCTTAGCCTATCTACTAGCGGAGAACAACATTCAGTACTTC
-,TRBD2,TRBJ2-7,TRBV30,CAWSLGLAGGEQYF,TGTGCCTGGAGTTTGGGACTAGCGGGAGGCGAGCAGTACTTC
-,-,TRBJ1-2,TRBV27,CASRVGSEANYGYTF,TGTGCCAGCCGGGTCGGTTCGGAGGCTAACTATGGCTACACCTTC
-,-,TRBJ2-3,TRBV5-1,CASSPLGAFSTDTQYF,TGCGCCAGCAGCCCTCTGGGGGCTTTTAGCACAGATACGCAGTATTTT
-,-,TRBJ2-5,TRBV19,CASSIGAVRETQYF,TGTGCCAGTAGTATTGGAGCGGTCCGGGAGACCCAGTACTTC
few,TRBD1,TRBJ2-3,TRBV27,CASSSPRTGIDTQYF,TGTGCCAGCAGTTCCCCCCGGACAGGGATAGATACGCAGTATTTT
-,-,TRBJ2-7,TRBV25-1,CASSTQKVGVSYEQYF,TGTGCCAGCAGTACCCAAAAGGTGGGGGTCTCCTACGAGCAGTACTTC
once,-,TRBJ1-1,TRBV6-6,CASSYSPGTEAFF,TGTGCCAGCAGTTACTCGCCCGGGACAGAAGCTTTCTTT
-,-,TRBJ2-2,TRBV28,CASSSTGTNTGELFF,TGTGCCAGCAGTTCCACAGGGACAAACACCGGGGAGCTGTTTTTT